The 17 T cell receptor beta chains below were found in one sample sequenced in a study of shared clonotypes between healthy human individuals. Sequenced by immunoSEQ multiplex PCR; TCRdb stores in-frame clones only, minus some. The sample holds some 2,500,000 clones, about 90% seen once. Specimen: naive CD4+ T cells from PBMCs. Documented subset: CD45RA+ positively selected. The receptors derive from a man younger than 35 in good health. Some clones in this sample may be carry-over from other donors' samples.

V is TRBV27 and J is TRBJ2-1; 7 nucleotides agree with TRBD2. Per germline, CDR1 MNHEY and CDR2 SMNVEV (reference sequence). The CDR3 totals 17 residues. The V gene end was trimmed by 2 bases and the J gene end by 7 bases; junction bases not matched to a gene: 14. This chain's CDR3 is CASSLPRGAGAVNEQFF. The CDR3 region has the DNA TGTGCCAGCAGTTTACCGCGTGGGGCGGGAGCTGTAAATGAGCAGTTCTTC.

The DNA for the CDR3 is TGTGCCTGGAGATTAGGACTTTTCTCTGGGGCCAACGTCCTGACTTTC. Amino acids: CAWRLGLFSGANVLTF. The chain has TRBV30 and TRBJ2-6; D may be TRBD2 (5 bases). From germline, CDR1 is GTSNPN and CDR2 SVGIG (reference sequence). The CDR3 loop spans 16 amino acids. V gave up 3 bases and J gave up 0 bases, with 12 bases separating them.

The J gene is TRBJ2-7, the V gene TRBV4-1, with TRBD2 identical over 8 bases. The CDR3 consists of 16 residues. Per the germline V gene, CDR1 is MGHRA and CDR2 is YSYEKL. The V and J ends lost 0 bases and 6 bases, in that order; junction bases with no gene match: 10. CDR3 loop: CASSQDITSGTREQYF. The CDR3 DNA follows: TGCGCCAGCAGCCAAGATATAACTAGCGGAACGCGCGAGCAGTACTTC.

With respect to this clone: This specimen includes other DNA sequences encoding the same CDR3. The CDR3 sequence is CASSTGGLYGYTF. The CDR3 nucleotides read TGTGCCAGCTCCACAGGGGGTTTATATGGCTACACCTTC. J is TRBJ1-2 and V is TRBV28, with 8 nucleotides matching TRBD1. With V trimmed by 8 bases and J by 5 bases, 7 bases remained unmatched. Germline CDR1 and CDR2: MDHEN and SYDVKM. This CDR3 has 13 residues.

J is TRBJ2-7 and V is TRBV7-3; 12 bases agree with TRBD2. Trimming took 6 bases from V and 5 from J; bases not matched to a gene: 2. CDR3 size: 13 residues. The germline CDR1 and CDR2 sequences are SGHTA and FQGTGA. CDR3 region: CASSLAGGDEQYF. CDR3 nucleotide sequence: TGTGCCAGCAGTCTAGCGGGAGGGGACGAGCAGTACTTC.

This chain uses TRBV11-2 with TRBJ2-3; 9 bases align to TRBD2. The CDR3 has 14 amino acids. From germline, CDR1 is SGHAT and CDR2 FQNNGV. J lost 9 bases, V lost 4 bases, and 8 bases had no gene match. CDR3 nucleotides: TGTGCCAGCAGCTCCCCCCGCGGGGGGGACACGCAGTATTTT. This codes for CASSSPRGGDTQYF.

The chain has TRBV19 and TRBJ2-1; D gene unclear. V was trimmed by 0 bases and J by 2 bases, leaving 8 bases between them. This CDR3 has 15 amino acids. From germline, CDR1 is LNHDA and CDR2 SQIVND (reference sequence). The CDR3 region has the DNA TGTGCCAGTAGTATAGACGGTGGGGCCTACAATGAGCAGTTCTTC. Protein: CASSIDGGAYNEQFF.

J is TRBJ2-3 and V is TRBV4-1, with D tentatively TRBD2 (6 bases). The CDR3 extends over 13 amino acids. The V end lost 4 bases, the J end lost 6 bases, and 11 bases lay between the germline ends. Germline CDR1 MGHRA, CDR2 YSYEKL. CDR3 in DNA: TGCGCCAGCAGCCTACTTCGGGGGGATACGCAGTATTTT. Translated, it gives CASSLLRGDTQYF.

This sequence joins TRBV6-4 and TRBJ1-2, with 9 bases lining up with TRBD1. The CDR3 runs to 15 residues. Germline CDR1 MRHNA, CDR2 SNTAGT. Trimming cost V 5 bases and J 8 bases; bases outside gene matches: 12. The CDR3 here is CASSFSGQGMEGYTF. CDR3 bases: TGTGCCAGCAGTTTTAGCGGACAGGGGATGGAAGGCTACACCTTC.

This rearrangement joins TRBV27 to TRBJ1-5; 7 nucleotides agree with TRBD1. J lost 1 base, V lost 0 bases, and 3 bases had no gene match. This CDR3 comprises 16 residues. Germline CDR1 and CDR2: MNHEY and SMNVEV (reference sequence). The CDR3 reads CASSLSATGSNQPQHF. The CDR3 nucleotides are TGTGCCAGCAGTTTATCGGCGACAGGGAGCAATCAGCCCCAGCATTTT.

V is TRBV28 and J is TRBJ2-7; D possibly corresponds to TRBD1 (7 bases). CDR1 MDHEN and CDR2 SYDVKM come from the germline V gene. V lost 10 bases, J lost 0 bases, and 13 bases lay in between. This CDR3 contains 13 residues. The CDR3 bases are TGTGCCATCCACAGGGGAGGCTCCTACGAGCAGTACTTC. It codes for CAIHRGGSYEQYF.

The V call is TRBV30, the J call TRBJ2-7; TRBD1 aligns across 7 bases. Per germline, CDR1 GTSNPN and CDR2 SVGIG (reference sequence). This CDR3 is built from 12 residues. The V and J ends lost 3 bases and 5 bases, in that order; junction bases with no gene match: 4. Here the CDR3 reads CAWRGQIHEQYF. The DNA for the CDR3 is TGTGCCTGGAGGGGACAGATCCACGAGCAGTACTTC.

The chain employs TRBV30 and TRBJ1-2, with D perhaps TRBD1 (6 bases). Trimming pared 4 bases from V and 8 bases from J, leaving 20 bases between. Germline CDR1 reads GTSNPN; CDR2 reads SVGIG (reference sequence). This CDR3 has 14 residues. The DNA of the CDR3 is TGTGCCTGGACCACATTTAGGGGGACGTTAGGCTACACCTTC. It is translated as CAWTTFRGTLGYTF.

The genes are TRBV5-8 and TRBJ1-1, with D unresolved. This CDR3 comprises 13 residues. Germline-derived CDR1 and CDR2 are SGHTS and YDEGEE. Trimming cost V 0 bases and J 1 base, with 4 bases left between them. CDR3 sequence (DNA): TGTGCCAGCAGCTTGGCAGCGAACACTGAAGCTTTCTTT. Protein product: CASSLAANTEAFF.

V usage is TRBV13 and J usage is TRBJ2-2; D remains ambiguous. The CDR3 length is 16 residues. Trimming shortened V by 0 bases and J by 1 base, and 9 bases separated the two germline ends. The germline gives CDR1 PRHDT, CDR2 FYEKMQ (reference sequence). The CDR3 reads CASSLGPARNTGELFF. The CDR3 region has the DNA TGTGCCAGCAGCTTAGGACCGGCGCGGAACACCGGGGAGCTGTTTTTT.

The chain uses TRBV28 and TRBJ2-2; D perhaps matches TRBD1 (6 bases). This CDR3 contains 15 residues. Between the trimmed V and J ends, which lost 3 bases and 6 bases, there was a span of 14 bases. Germline CDR1 reads MDHEN; CDR2 reads SYDVKM. Here the CDR3 DNA reads TGTGCCAGCAGTTTGAGAGGGGGAAGGGCCGGGGAGCTGTTTTTT. Translated: CASSLRGGRAGELFF.

V usage is TRBV27 and J usage is TRBJ2-2; 8 bases match TRBD2. The length of the CDR3 is 17 residues. Germline V gives CDR1 MNHEY, CDR2 SMNVEV (reference sequence). V was pared by 4 bases and J by 3 bases, with 10 bases of the junction left unmatched. The CDR3 loop is CASSSVWREVDTGELFF. The CDR3 DNA is TGTGCCAGCAGTTCCGTCTGGCGGGAGGTGGACACCGGGGAGCTGTTTTTT.